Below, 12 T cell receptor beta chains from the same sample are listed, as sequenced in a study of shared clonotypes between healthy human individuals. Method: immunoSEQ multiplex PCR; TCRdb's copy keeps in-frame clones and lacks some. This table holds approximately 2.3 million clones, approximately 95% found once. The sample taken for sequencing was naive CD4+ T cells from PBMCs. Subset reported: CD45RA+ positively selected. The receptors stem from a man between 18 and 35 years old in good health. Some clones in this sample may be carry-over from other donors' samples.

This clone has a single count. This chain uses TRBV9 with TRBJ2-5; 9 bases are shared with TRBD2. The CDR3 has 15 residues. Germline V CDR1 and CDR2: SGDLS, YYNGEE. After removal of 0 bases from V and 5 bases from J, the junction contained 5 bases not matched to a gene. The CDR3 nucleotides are TGTGCCAGCAGCGTAGCGGCGGGAGGGTACGAGACCCAGTACTTC. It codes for CASSVAAGGYETQYF.

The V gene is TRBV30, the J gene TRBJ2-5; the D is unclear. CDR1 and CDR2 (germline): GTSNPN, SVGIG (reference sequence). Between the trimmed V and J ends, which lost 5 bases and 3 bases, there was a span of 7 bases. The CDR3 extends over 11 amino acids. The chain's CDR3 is CAWSREETQYF. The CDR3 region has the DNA TGTGCCTGGTCGCGAGAAGAGACCCAGTACTTC.

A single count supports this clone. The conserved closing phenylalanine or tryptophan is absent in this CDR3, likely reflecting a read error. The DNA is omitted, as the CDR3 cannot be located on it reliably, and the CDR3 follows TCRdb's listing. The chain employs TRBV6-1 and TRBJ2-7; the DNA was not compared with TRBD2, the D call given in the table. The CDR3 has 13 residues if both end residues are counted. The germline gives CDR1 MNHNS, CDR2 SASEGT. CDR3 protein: CASSERGLVGFFL.

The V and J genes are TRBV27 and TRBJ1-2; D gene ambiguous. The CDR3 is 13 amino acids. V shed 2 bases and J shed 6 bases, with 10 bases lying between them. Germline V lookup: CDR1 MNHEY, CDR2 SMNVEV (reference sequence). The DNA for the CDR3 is TGTGCCAGCAGTTTAGAAGGCCCGCATGGCTACACCTTC. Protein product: CASSLEGPHGYTF.

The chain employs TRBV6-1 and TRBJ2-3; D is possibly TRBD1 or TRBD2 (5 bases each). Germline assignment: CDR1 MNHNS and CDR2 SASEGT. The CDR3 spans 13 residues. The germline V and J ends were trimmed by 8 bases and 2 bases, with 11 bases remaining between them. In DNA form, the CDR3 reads TGTGCCAGCCGCAGGGACCTCACAGATACGCAGTATTTT. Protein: CASRRDLTDTQYF.

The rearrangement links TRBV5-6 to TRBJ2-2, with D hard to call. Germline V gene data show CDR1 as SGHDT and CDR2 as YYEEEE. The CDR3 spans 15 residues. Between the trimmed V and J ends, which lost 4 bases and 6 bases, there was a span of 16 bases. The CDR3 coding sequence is TGTGCCAGCAGCCAGGATTTGAGGTTCCCCGGGGAGCTGTTTTTT. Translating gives CASSQDLRFPGELFF.

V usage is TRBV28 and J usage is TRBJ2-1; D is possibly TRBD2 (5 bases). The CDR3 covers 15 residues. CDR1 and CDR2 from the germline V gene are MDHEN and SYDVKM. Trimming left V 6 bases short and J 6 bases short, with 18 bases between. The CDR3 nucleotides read TGTGCCAGCAGGTGGACGGGATCTTTCCGCAATGAGCAGTTCTTC. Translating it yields CASRWTGSFRNEQFF.

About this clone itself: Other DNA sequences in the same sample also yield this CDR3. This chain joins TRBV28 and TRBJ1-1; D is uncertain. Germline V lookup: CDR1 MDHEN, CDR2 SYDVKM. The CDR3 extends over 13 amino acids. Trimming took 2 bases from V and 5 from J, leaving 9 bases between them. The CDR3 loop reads CASSLRGGTEAFF. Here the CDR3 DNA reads TGTGCCAGCAGTTTACGGGGAGGTACTGAAGCTTTCTTT.

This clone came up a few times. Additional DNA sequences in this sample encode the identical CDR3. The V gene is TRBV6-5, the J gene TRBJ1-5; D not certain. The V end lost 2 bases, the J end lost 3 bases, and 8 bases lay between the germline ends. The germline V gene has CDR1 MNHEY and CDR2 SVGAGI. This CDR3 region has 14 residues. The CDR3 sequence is CASSYRASNQPQHF. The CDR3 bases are TGTGCCAGCAGTTACCGGGCGTCCAATCAGCCCCAGCATTTT.

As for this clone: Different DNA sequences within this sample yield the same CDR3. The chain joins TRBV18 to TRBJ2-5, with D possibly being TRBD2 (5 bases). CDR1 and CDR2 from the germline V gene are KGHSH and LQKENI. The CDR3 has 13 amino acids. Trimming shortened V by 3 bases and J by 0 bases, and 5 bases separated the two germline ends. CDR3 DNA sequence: TGTGCCAGCTCACCCGGGAACCAAGAGACCCAGTACTTC. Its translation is CASSPGNQETQYF. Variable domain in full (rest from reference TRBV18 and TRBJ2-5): NAGVMQNPRHLVRRRGQEARLRCSPMKGHSHVYWYRQLPEEGLKFMVYLQKENIIDESGMPKERFSAEFPKEGPSILRIQQVVRGDSAAYFCASSPGNQETQYFGPGTRLLVL.

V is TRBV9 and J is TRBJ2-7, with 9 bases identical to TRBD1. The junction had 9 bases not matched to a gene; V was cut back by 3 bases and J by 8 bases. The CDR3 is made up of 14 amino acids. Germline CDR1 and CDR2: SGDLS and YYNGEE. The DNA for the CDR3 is TGTGCCAGCAGCGCCGAGGGGACAGGGCATAAGCAGTACTTC. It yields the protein CASSAEGTGHKQYF.

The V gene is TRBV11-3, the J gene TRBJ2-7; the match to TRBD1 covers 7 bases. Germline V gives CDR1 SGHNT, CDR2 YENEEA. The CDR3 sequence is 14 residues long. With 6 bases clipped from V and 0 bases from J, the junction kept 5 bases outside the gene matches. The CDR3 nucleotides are TGTGCCAGCAGTTCGGGACAGCTCTCCTACGAGCAGTACTTC. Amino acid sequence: CASSSGQLSYEQYF.